This T cell receptor (beta chain) was recorded in a study of shared clonotypes between healthy human individuals. Sequenced by immunoSEQ multiplex PCR; TCRdb stores in-frame clones only, minus some. Of some 2,500,000 clones in the sample, approximately 93% are singletons; the top ten hold around 0.37%. Details on this clone: The same CDR3 can be traced to other DNA sequences in this sample.

Germline lookup yields CDR1 KGHSH and CDR2 LQKENI. This CDR3 has 16 residues. V shed 3 bases, J shed 1 base, and the junction held 4 bases outside the gene matches. This chain joins TRBV18 and TRBJ2-1, with 9 bases identical to TRBD2. The source material was naive CD4+ T cells from PBMCs. Indicated subset: CD45RA+ positively selected. The receptor was isolated from a man aged 18 to 30 in good health. Some clones in this sample may be carry-over from other donors' samples. Here the CDR3 reads CASSPQTSGSYNEQFF. For the CDR3, the DNA is TGTGCCAGCTCACCTCAGACTAGCGGATCCTACAATGAGCAGTTCTTC. Looking up the rest from reference TRBV18 and TRBJ2-1 gives the full variable domain: NAGVMQNPRHLVRRRGQEARLRCSPMKGHSHVYWYRQLPEEGLKFMVYLQKENIIDESGMPKERFSAEFPKEGPSILRIQQVVRGDSAAYFCASSPQTSGSYNEQFFGPGTRLTVL.